This TCR beta chain came from a study of blood T cell repertoires in COVID-19. The overall study: Whether acute or convalescent, the COVID-19 samples came from the United States, Italy and Spain. PBMCs, B-cell-depleted T cells, or T cells were the source of the cDNA or gDNA that made up the material.

In the authors' workflow: Scientists estimated how many nucleated cells there were by amplifying reference gene primers. Method: immunoSEQ multiplex PCR; TCRdb's copy keeps in-frame clones and lacks some. For V, J and clone size, that table is used; D and trimming come from the DNA. The sample contains tens of thousands of clones, 88% of which appear only once. V lost 3 bases and J lost 4, with 9 bases in between. The CDR3 covers 13 residues. Germline values: CDR1 LNHDA, CDR2 SQIVND (reference sequence). The TCR comes from a man aged 45-60 years with active COVID-19. This chain connects TRBV19 to TRBJ2-5; no clear D gene. Specimen: peripheral blood. The CDR3 region has the DNA TGTGCCAGTAGTATCGCTAGTCGAGAGACCCAGTACTTC. This sequence encodes CASSIASRETQYF.